The rows below give T cell receptor beta chains drawn from one sample of a study of T-cell memory formation after mild COVID-19. One entry per CDR3 protein, called by TCRdb with MiXCR from the 5' RACE reads. The sample carries over 500,000 distinct CDR3 sequences, 17% recorded once. The sequencing input was PBMCs or a T cell subset sorted from them (not recorded which). The receptors originated from an adult woman who had mild COVID-19 (a few samples of this study predate the infection). Cell type and time point are not known. CDR3s include the opening cysteine and the closing phenylalanine or tryptophan. The order of the fields is J gene, clone size, D gene, V gene, CDR3 DNA, CDR3 protein. The D gene is left open where the match is weak. A clone size is listed for some rows: how often the clone was seen (once, few, many), or a class if it is expanded.

>TRBJ2-3|NA|TRBD1|TRBV7-3
TGTGCCAGCACTTCAACAGGGGGCCCAGGGAGTACGCAGTATTTT
CASTSTGGPGSTQYF
>TRBJ2-1|few|NA|TRBV4-3
TGCGCCAGCAGCCAAGACGAGGGAGTGTACAATGAGCAGTTCTTC
CASSQDEGVYNEQFF
>TRBJ2-3|few|NA|TRBV29-1
TGCAGCGTTGATTCCCTGAATTCGCTCGCGGGATTGGATTTT
CSVDSLNSLAGLDF
>TRBJ1-2|NA|NA|TRBV6-5
TGTGCCAGCAGTTACACCAACTCAAGGAACTATGGCTACACCTTC
CASSYTNSRNYGYTF
>TRBJ2-7|NA|NA|TRBV3-1
TGTGCCAGCAGCCCTTGGGCCTCCTACGAGCAGTACTTC
CASSPWASYEQYF
>TRBJ1-1|NA|TRBD1|TRBV29-1
TGCAGCGTTTTGAGAGGGGGCGCGGGTGAAGCTTTCTTT
CSVLRGGAGEAFF
>TRBJ2-1|few|TRBD2|TRBV12-3/TRBV12-4
TGTGCCAGCAGTCCCCAGCGGGGGGGCAATGAGCAGTTCTTC
CASSPQRGGNEQFF
>TRBJ2-1|NA|NA|TRBV19
TGTGCCAGTAGGGGCCCGGACACAGGGGAGCAGTTCTTC
CASRGPDTGEQFF
>TRBJ1-1|NA|NA|TRBV7-2
TGTGCCAGCAGCTTAATGTACACTGAAGCTTTCTTT
CASSLMYTEAFF
>TRBJ1-3|NA|TRBD1|TRBV6-5
TGTGCCAGCAGGGTTACCGGGACAGGGACGTCGAACACCATATATTTT
CASRVTGTGTSNTIYF
>TRBJ1-1|few|NA|TRBV11-2
TGTGCCAGCAGCCCGGTGACAGGTCCGCTGAACACTGAAGCTTTCTTT
CASSPVTGPLNTEAFF